This T cell receptor beta chain came from a study of PD-1 blockade in mismatch repair-deficient tumors. Three pembrolizumab responders had their TCRs sequenced. The data were produced by immunoSEQ multiplex PCR, yet TCRdb's version contains in-frame clones alone and is incomplete. The data hold roughly 70,000 clones, with around four fifths observed a single time. J was trimmed by 3 bases and V by 6 bases; bases with no gene match: 11. Germline V lookup: CDR1 SGHDT, CDR2 YYEEEE. The CDR3 has 15 residues. This sequence joins TRBV5-6 and TRBJ2-7; 8 nucleotides line up with TRBD1. The sequence derives from an adult with mismatch repair-deficient cancer. Specimen: peripheral blood, collected 2 weeks after starting pembrolizumab. DNA for the CDR3: TGTGCCAGCAACCATGAGAGACAGGGGAACTACGAGCAGTACTTC. Protein sequence: CASNHERQGNYEQYF.